These T cell receptor beta chains were read from a single sample in a study of T cell clonotyping in hematopoietic cell transplantation. Here immunoSEQ multiplex PCR was the method, and the copy in TCRdb shows in-frame clones only, minus some. Among roughly 13,000 clones, about nine tenths were seen once, and the ten largest hold 7.8%. Sequenced here: PBMCs, sampled 100 days after allogeneic stem cell transplant. The receptor set was obtained from a female patient aged 45 to 65 who had an allogeneic stem cell transplant from an unrelated donor, so the T cells may come from the graft donor. Some clones in this sample may be carry-over from other donors' samples. Both conserved end residues are part of each CDR3. Fields, in order: D gene, J gene, clone size, V gene, CDR3 protein, CDR3 DNA. The D gene is left open where the match is weak. Size is omitted from some rows. Given values are once, few, many or a class for expanded clones.

TRBD1 TRBJ1-6 NA TRBV19 CASSIRDSDNSPLHF TGTGCCAGTAGTATCCGGGACAGTGATAATTCACCCCTCCACTTT
NA TRBJ1-2 NA TRBV30 CAWSRRVREGYTF TGTGCCTGGAGCAGGAGGGTACGAGAGGGCTACACCTTC
NA TRBJ1-4 NA TRBV7-6 CASSLAARATNEKLFF TGTGCCAGCAGCTTGGCTGCGAGAGCAACTAATGAAAAACTGTTTTTT
NA TRBJ2-2 once TRBV30 CAWSVLAPGELFF TGTGCCTGGAGTGTTTTAGCTCCCGGGGAGCTGTTTTTT
TRBD1 TRBJ1-1 once TRBV2 CASSRDRGRLNTEAFF TGTGCCAGCAGTCGGGACAGGGGGCGGTTGAACACTGAAGCTTTCTTT
NA TRBJ1-5 NA TRBV20-1 CSAADRTQHF TGCAGTGCCGCTGACCGTACCCAGCATTTT
NA TRBJ2-3 NA TRBV19 CASSIGDNWITSTDTQYF TGTGCCAGTAGTATAGGAGACAATTGGATTACTAGCACAGATACGCAGTATTTT
NA TRBJ1-2 NA TRBV7-9 CASSSKPPESGGYTF TGTGCCAGCAGCTCTAAACCGCCCGAATCTGGCGGCTACACCTTC
TRBD1 TRBJ2-7 once TRBV25-1 CASTHRGQDEQYF TGTGCCAGCACACACAGGGGGCAGGACGAGCAGTACTTC
TRBD2 TRBJ2-1 NA TRBV7-8 CASSFRARASGGASYNEQFF TGTGCCAGCAGCTTCAGAGCGCGGGCTAGCGGGGGGGCAAGCTACAATGAGCAGTTCTTC
NA TRBJ2-7 once TRBV29-1 CSVGVAGPYEQYF TGCAGCGTTGGTGTTGCAGGACCCTACGAGCAGTACTTC
NA TRBJ1-1 NA TRBV7-9 CASSLLGGLYTEAFF TGTGCCAGCAGCTTACTCGGGGGCTTGTACACTGAAGCTTTCTTT
NA TRBJ2-1 NA TRBV19 CASSIGLEQFF TGTGCCAGTAGTATCGGGCTTGAGCAGTTCTTC
NA TRBJ2-6 NA TRBV2 CASGGGSGANVLTF TGTGCCAGCGGTGGGGGTTCTGGGGCCAACGTCCTGACTTTC
TRBD2 TRBJ2-3 NA TRBV6-4 CASSGASGGTDTQYF TGTGCCAGCAGTGGCGCTAGCGGGGGAACAGATACGCAGTATTTT
TRBD1 TRBJ1-5 NA TRBV6-5 CASSSHGQVGNQPQHF TGTGCCAGCAGTTCCCACGGACAGGTCGGCAATCAGCCCCAGCATTTT
TRBD1 TRBJ2-7 NA TRBV28 CASSIGQGYEQYF TGTGCCAGCAGTATCGGACAGGGGTACGAGCAGTACTTC
TRBD2 TRBJ2-2 NA TRBV4-3 CASSQSVREGLNTGELFF TGCGCCAGCAGCCAAAGCGTACGGGAGGGCCTGAACACCGGGGAGCTGTTTTTT
NA TRBJ2-5 once TRBV11-3 CASRGATSGETQYF TGTGCCAGCAGAGGCGCTACCTCCGGCGAGACCCAGTACTTC
NA TRBJ2-3 NA TRBV5-4 CASSLDTLTDTQYF TGTGCCAGCAGCTTAGACACCCTCACAGATACGCAGTATTTT
NA TRBJ2-2 NA TRBV9 CASSVGTTHRELFF TGTGCCAGCAGCGTGGGTACTACCCACCGGGAGCTGTTTTTT
NA TRBJ2-7 few TRBV2 CASSEMRMTSYEQYF TGTGCCAGCAGTGAAATGCGTATGACCTCCTACGAGCAGTACTTC
NA TRBJ1-1 NA TRBV21-1 CASSTDGQANTEAFF TGTGCCAGCAGCACCGACGGGCAGGCGAACACTGAAGCTTTCTTT
TRBD2 TRBJ2-2 NA TRBV4-3 CASSHGGAGGRGELFF TGCGCCAGCAGCCATGGTGGCGCGGGAGGGCGCGGGGAGCTGTTTTTT
NA TRBJ1-2 NA TRBV19 CASRRSRDNFSNYGYTF TGTGCCAGTAGGCGATCCCGGGACAATTTTTCTAACTATGGCTACACCTTC
TRBD1 TRBJ2-7 NA TRBV19 CASSIEPGQGYYEQYF TGTGCCAGTAGTATTGAGCCGGGACAGGGTTATTACGAGCAGTACTTC
NA TRBJ1-1 NA TRBV5-1 CASSLGGPGTEAFF TGCGCCAGCAGCTTGGGGGGGCCGGGGACTGAAGCTTTCTTT
TRBD1 TRBJ2-5 NA TRBV6-6 CASSYPGTGVEETQYF TGTGCCAGCAGTTATCCCGGGACAGGGGTAGAAGAGACCCAGTACTTC
TRBD1 TRBJ2-7 NA TRBV10-2 CASSEWTGAWYEQYF TGCGCCAGCAGTGAGTGGACAGGGGCGTGGTACGAGCAGTACTTC
TRBD1 TRBJ2-7 once TRBV7-2 CASSFRDREAEQYF TGTGCCAGCAGCTTCAGGGACAGGGAGGCCGAGCAGTACTTC
NA TRBJ1-1 NA TRBV6-5 CASSFRRIMNTEAFF TGTGCCAGCAGTTTCCGGCGAATAATGAACACTGAAGCTTTCTTT
NA TRBJ1-1 NA TRBV6-5 CASTGTMNTEAFF TGTGCCAGCACCGGGACGATGAACACTGAAGCTTTCTTT
NA TRBJ2-1 NA TRBV7-2 CASSSSRVINEQFF TGTGCCAGCAGCTCCTCGAGAGTAATCAATGAGCAGTTCTTC
TRBD1 TRBJ1-1 NA TRBV27 CASSPSRDREESTEAFF TGTGCCAGCAGTCCCTCCCGGGACAGGGAGGAGAGCACTGAAGCTTTCTTT
TRBD1 TRBJ1-2 NA TRBV27 CASSFMPRTGDRGYGYTF TGTGCCAGCAGTTTTATGCCCCGGACAGGGGATCGTGGCTATGGCTACACCTTC
TRBD2 TRBJ2-1 NA TRBV7-8 CASTFVGLAGVNEQFF TGTGCCAGCACGTTTGTGGGACTAGCGGGAGTGAATGAGCAGTTCTTC
NA TRBJ1-1 NA TRBV29-1 CSVASDSTEAFF TGCAGCGTTGCCAGCGACAGTACTGAAGCTTTCTTT
TRBD2 TRBJ2-3 NA TRBV5-4 CASSFPRSGGGTQYF TGTGCCAGCAGCTTCCCGCGGTCCGGCGGGGGGACGCAGTATTTT
TRBD1 TRBJ2-7 NA TRBV5-4 CASRQRGQGALGEQYF TGTGCCAGCAGACAACGCGGACAGGGGGCTTTAGGCGAGCAGTACTTC
NA TRBJ1-1 NA TRBV6-5 CASSYSRPNTEAFF TGTGCCAGCAGTTACTCGAGGCCGAACACTGAAGCTTTCTTT
NA TRBJ1-1 NA TRBV11-3 CASSLRTRNTEAFF TGTGCCAGCAGCTTAAGGACGAGGAACACTGAAGCTTTCTTT
NA TRBJ2-7 NA TRBV5-3 CARSLTGEQYF TGTGCCAGAAGCTTAACAGGGGAGCAGTACTTC
NA TRBJ1-5 NA TRBV4-1 CASSQVLERGIHQPQHF TGCGCCAGCAGCCAAGTGCTCGAACGGGGAATCCATCAGCCCCAGCATTTT
NA TRBJ2-1 NA TRBV4-1 CASRGVTGLNNEQFF TGCGCCAGCAGGGGAGTAACAGGGCTAAACAATGAGCAGTTCTTC
NA TRBJ2-1 NA TRBV7-6 CASSLKSDEQFF TGTGCCAGCAGCTTGAAAAGTGATGAGCAGTTCTTC
TRBD1 TRBJ2-3 NA TRBV29-1 CSVPDRADTQYF TGCAGCGTCCCGGACAGGGCAGATACGCAGTATTTT
TRBD1 TRBJ2-3 NA TRBV2 CASTIGQGRTDTQYF TGTGCCAGCACCATTGGACAGGGACGCACAGATACGCAGTATTTT
NA TRBJ2-1 NA TRBV11-2 CASSHMTAQQFF TGTGCCAGCAGCCATATGACAGCCCAGCAGTTCTTC
NA TRBJ2-3 once TRBV7-8 CASSPTTGTTPNTQYF TGTGCCAGCAGCCCAACGACGGGGACCACACCAAATACGCAGTATTTT
NA TRBJ1-1 NA TRBV5-1 CASSWGIRTEAFF TGCGCCAGCAGCTGGGGGATAAGGACTGAAGCTTTCTTT
NA TRBJ2-3 NA TRBV14 CASSHLDLRTQYF TGTGCCAGCAGCCACCTTGACCTAAGAACGCAGTATTTT
NA TRBJ2-1 once TRBV7-2 CASSLGLAVSYEQFF TGTGCCAGCAGCTTAGGGCTAGCTGTTAGCTATGAGCAGTTCTTC
NA TRBJ2-2 NA TRBV7-9 CASSGSRGKTGELFF TGTGCCAGCAGCGGGTCCAGAGGGAAGACCGGGGAGCTGTTTTTT
NA TRBJ2-3 NA TRBV5-6 CASSFTDTQYF TGTGCCAGCAGCTTCACAGATACGCAGTATTTT
TRBD2 TRBJ2-7 NA TRBV30 CAWSAPGTTSYEQYF TGTGCCTGGAGTGCCCCCGGGACTACCTCCTACGAGCAGTACTTC
NA TRBJ1-2 once TRBV15 CATSREYGTSQGYTF TGTGCCACCAGCAGAGAGTATGGGACCTCGCAGGGCTACACCTTC